This TCR beta chain came from a study of blood T cell repertoires in COVID-19. Only in-frame clones appear in the TCRdb table, and some are missing; sequencing was by immunoSEQ multiplex PCR. The data hold about 200,000 clones, with 75% to 90% observed a single time. Trimming took off 1 base at V and 5 bases at J, with 15 bases between the two ends. CDR3 length: 15 amino acids. The germline V gene has CDR1 SGHAT and CDR2 FQNNGV. The source material was PBMCs or T cells enriched from blood (not recorded which). This sequence joins TRBV11-2 and TRBJ2-7; D is unclear. The TCR sequence derives from a man aged 25 to 40 who had recovered from COVID-19. The CDR3 spells CASSLANRLGDEQYF. CDR3 sequence (DNA): TGTGCCAGCAGCTTAGCGAACCGACTGGGTGACGAGCAGTACTTC.